These 5 T cell receptor beta chains came from one sample sequenced in a study of cytomegalovirus exposure and HLA in healthy donors. The protocol was immunoSEQ multiplex PCR, while the TCRdb copy is restricted to in-frame clones and leaves out a portion. The repertoire holds around 100,000 clones, roughly 94% seen once, with 0.8% to 0.9% in the top ten. The sample consisted of PBMCs. The receptors were gathered from a woman aged 18 to 35 in good health and CMV-seronegative.

The J gene is TRBJ1-4, the V gene TRBV9; 10 nucleotides align to TRBD1. The CDR3 covers 15 residues. The germline CDR1 and CDR2 sequences are SGDLS and YYNGEE. V lost 3 bases and J lost 2; bases outside the gene matches: 1. CDR3 sequence: CASSGDRGTNEKLFF. In DNA, the CDR3 is TGTGCCAGCAGCGGGGACAGGGGTACTAATGAAAAACTGTTTTTT.

The chain employs TRBV12-5 and TRBJ1-2; 7 bases map to TRBD1. The germline V gene encodes CDR1 LGHNT and CDR2 FRNRAP. With V trimmed by 5 bases and J by 8 bases, 11 bases remained unmatched. This CDR3 has 14 amino acids. CDR3 sequence (DNA): TGTGCTAGTGGTCCGGAACAGGGGTCTCAAGGCTACACCTTC. Protein sequence: CASGPEQGSQGYTF.

The chain has TRBV5-1 and TRBJ2-7; D may be TRBD1 (5 bases). Trimming pared 3 bases from V and 4 bases from J, leaving 23 bases between. Per the germline V gene, CDR1 is SGHRS and CDR2 is YFSETQ. This CDR3 has 17 residues. The CDR3: CASSSLQGSLPSYEQYF. The CDR3 region has the DNA TGCGCCAGCAGCTCTCTCCAGGGCTCCCTACCTTCTTACGAGCAGTACTTC.

This sequence joins TRBV9 and TRBJ2-3; D perhaps matches TRBD2 (6 bases). The V end was cut by 2 bases, the J end by 11 bases, with 12 bases between. Germline values: CDR1 SGDLS, CDR2 YYNGEE. The CDR3 runs to 12 residues. CDR3: CASSVGRGEQYF. CDR3 coding DNA: TGTGCCAGCAGCGTCGGGCGGGGTGAGCAGTATTTT. Full variable domain (rest looked up from reference TRBV9 and TRBJ2-3): DSGVTQTPKHLITATGQRVTLRCSPRSGDLSVYWYQQSLDQGLQFLIQYYNGEERAKGNILERFSAQQFPDLHSELNLSSLELGDSALYFCASSVGRGEQYFGPGTRLTVL.

The rearrangement links TRBV9 to TRBJ2-5, with 7 bases that match TRBD2. The J segment lost 1 base and the V segment lost 4 bases, leaving 7 bases of the junction unmatched. The CDR3 length is 15 residues. Germline loops: CDR1 SGDLS, CDR2 YYNGEE. In DNA form, the CDR3 reads TGTGCCAGCAGCCAGGCGGGACTAACCCAAGAGACCCAGTACTTC. This codes for CASSQAGLTQETQYF.